This TCR beta chain was sequenced for a study of T cells in localized non-small cell lung cancer. Germline CDR1 is SGHVT and CDR2 is SQSDAQ. Between the trimmed V and J ends, which lost 1 base and 4 bases, there was a span of 5 bases. This CDR3 comprises 13 residues. Worth noting for this clone: Its antigen is unidentified.

Sequencing was performed with immunoSEQ multiplex PCR; in TCRdb, only in-frame clones are kept and a portion is missing. The data contain 2,500 to 3,500 clones, 20% to 30% of them seen just once; the ten biggest clones take up about an eighth. Overall study findings and caveats: Highest T cell clonality was seen in uninvolved adjacent lung, surpassing that measured in tumor. Heterogeneity stays possible, as sequencing covered only one tumor region. Median 57 top-100 tumor clones were shared with paired adjacent lung. A higher density of T cells in blood coincided with extended overall survival.

The starting material was normal lung tissue next to the tumor, obtained before any cancer treatment. This receptor was taken from a male donor older than 55 with stage II lung adenocarcinoma. V usage is TRBV7-4 and J usage is TRBJ2-1, with D unresolved. The CDR3 DNA follows: TGTGCCAGCAGCTTAGGGGCTTACAATGAGCAGTTCTTC. Its protein is CASSLGAYNEQFF.